The rows below give T cell receptor beta chains drawn from one sample of a study of CXCR3-negative and CXCR3-positive naive CD8 T cells. TCRdb re-called the 5' RACE reads and shows each CDR3 protein once, DNA omitted. This sample contains about 4,700 distinct CDR3 sequences. Sequenced: naive CXCR3+ CD8+ T cells from blood. These receptors all come from a human donor in good health. Some clones in this sample may be carry-over from other donors' samples. Both conserved end residues are part of each CDR3. Each record gives: CDR3 protein, J gene, V gene, clone size. Expanded clones are given a class, and other clones once, few, many or no size at all.

CDR3: CASSPADLQPQHF; J: TRBJ1-5; V: TRBV4-1; size: .
CDR3: CSVEDWSHLANYGYTF; J: TRBJ1-2; V: TRBV29-1; size: medium-sized
CDR3: CASSHAWGTEAFF; J: TRBJ1-1; V: TRBV4-1; size: .
CDR3: CASSEWGLAGEVEQFF; J: TRBJ2-1; V: TRBV10-1; size: large
CDR3: CASSLAGGIQYF; J: TRBJ2-7; V: TRBV5-1; size: .
CDR3: CASSPPSDTQYF; J: TRBJ2-3; V: TRBV7-2; size: .
CDR3: CSVAYYIGGWPSGTSTDTQYF; J: TRBJ2-3; V: TRBV29-1; size: medium-sized
CDR3: CASSPRRPARLAGAEETQYF; J: TRBJ2-5; V: TRBV7-9; size: .
CDR3: CASEDPTSGEDNEQFF; J: TRBJ2-1; V: TRBV2; size: .
CDR3: CSVEGSRRDEQFF; J: TRBJ2-1; V: TRBV29-1; size: .
CDR3: CASTSGPSYEQYF; J: TRBJ2-7; V: TRBV7-9; size: .
CDR3: CATTIDRISTDTQYF; J: TRBJ2-3; V: TRBV2; size: medium-sized
CDR3: CASSLYVEREGQETQYF; J: TRBJ2-5; V: TRBV7-7; size: .
CDR3: CASRNPSGQETQYF; J: TRBJ2-5; V: TRBV28; size: .
CDR3: CSAEVGYNEQFF; J: TRBJ2-1; V: TRBV29-1; size: .
CDR3: CASSLRLAGGETQYF; J: TRBJ2-5; V: TRBV27; size: large
CDR3: CASSWDRGLGYTF; J: TRBJ1-2; V: TRBV25-1; size: .
CDR3: CASSWWLAGLTDTQYF; J: TRBJ2-3; V: TRBV7-9; size: medium-sized
CDR3: CASSLSDTGELFF; J: TRBJ2-2; V: TRBV7-3; size: .
CDR3: CASSLNTRGRGTIGNQPQHF; J: TRBJ1-5; V: TRBV12-3/TRBV12-4; size: medium-sized
CDR3: CASSLSPGDTEAFF; J: TRBJ1-1; V: TRBV7-6; size: medium-sized
CDR3: CASARKGGNNEQFF; J: TRBJ2-1; V: TRBV27; size: medium-sized
CDR3: CSVELASGGTDTQYF; J: TRBJ2-3; V: TRBV29-1; size: .
CDR3: CSATRQGVYEQYF; J: TRBJ2-7; V: TRBV29-1; size: medium-sized
CDR3: CSARVAAKYEQYF; J: TRBJ2-7; V: TRBV20-1; size: .
CDR3: CASSFRPYEQYF; J: TRBJ2-7; V: TRBV28; size: .
CDR3: CASSSGQGTRVEQYF; J: TRBJ2-7; V: TRBV13; size: .
CDR3: CASSLADSGYGYTF; J: TRBJ1-2; V: TRBV7-2; size: medium-sized
CDR3: CSFRIMNTEAFF; J: TRBJ1-1; V: TRBV29-1; size: .
CDR3: CASSYTNLAGGLGTQYF; J: TRBJ2-3; V: TRBV6-5; size: medium-sized
CDR3: CSVDSQFTGEQYF; J: TRBJ2-7; V: TRBV29-1; size: medium-sized
CDR3: CSARPTAFYEQYF; J: TRBJ2-7; V: TRBV20-1; size: medium-sized
CDR3: CASSLNGVYLSYNEQFF; J: TRBJ2-1; V: TRBV28; size: .
CDR3: CASSLWGSSGIPYEQYF; J: TRBJ2-7; V: TRBV16; size: .
CDR3: CASSEVGFSTDTQYF; J: TRBJ2-3; V: TRBV2; size: medium-sized
CDR3: CASSPSPLARSYEQYF; J: TRBJ2-7; V: TRBV14; size: .
CDR3: CSARILMNTEAFF; J: TRBJ1-1; V: TRBV20-1; size: medium-sized
CDR3: CSVDGTGGLLGRTGELFF; J: TRBJ2-2; V: TRBV29-1; size: .
CDR3: CSVISGYNEQFF; J: TRBJ2-1; V: TRBV29-1; size: .
CDR3: CASIAGSYEQYF; J: TRBJ2-7; V: TRBV6-6; size: .
CDR3: CASSPGTGAYGYTF; J: TRBJ1-2; V: TRBV5-1; size: medium-sized
CDR3: CASSIGTSGYNEQFF; J: TRBJ2-1; V: TRBV19; size: medium-sized
CDR3: CASSPADGSATQYF; J: TRBJ2-3; V: TRBV6-6; size: medium-sized
CDR3: CASGLNREGKDNEQFF; J: TRBJ2-1; V: TRBV12-3/TRBV12-4; size: medium-sized
CDR3: CATSSNQGASDTGELFF; J: TRBJ2-2; V: TRBV15; size: medium-sized
CDR3: CSVERQNTDTQYF; J: TRBJ2-3; V: TRBV29-1; size: .
CDR3: CASSHTLAGGPYNEQFF; J: TRBJ2-1; V: TRBV3-1; size: large
CDR3: CASSPRTAGVQETQYF; J: TRBJ2-5; V: TRBV9; size: large
CDR3: CASSYSKRTLFNEQFF; J: TRBJ2-1; V: TRBV6-5; size: .
CDR3: CASSYGTSGGNEQFF; J: TRBJ2-1; V: TRBV6-5; size: medium-sized
CDR3: CAISSSGVENIQYF; J: TRBJ2-4; V: TRBV10-3; size: large
CDR3: CASSWPGQGGAYEQYF; J: TRBJ2-7; V: TRBV6-6; size: .
CDR3: CASSPSERSSYEQYF; J: TRBJ2-7; V: TRBV7-9; size: medium-sized
CDR3: CASSGTGMDEQYF; J: TRBJ2-7; V: TRBV28; size: .